These T cell receptor beta chains were read from a single sample in a study of Ad26.COV2.S vaccination and SARS-CoV-2 variants. Here immunoSEQ multiplex PCR was the method, and the copy in TCRdb shows in-frame clones only, minus some. The repertoire consists of around 420,000 clones, with roughly 88% occurring once and the leading ten covering roughly 4%. The source was peripheral blood, collected in a trial of Ad26.COV2.S vaccine versus placebo. Source of these receptors: a person aged 18-60 years who received the Ad26.COV2.S COVID-19 vaccine or a placebo. Each CDR3 is given with its conserved first and last residue. A D gene is named only where the DNA matches it firmly. Clone size is not always given. Where it is, it says once, few, many or a class for expanded clones.

cdr3_nt	cdr3_aa	j_call	d_call	v_call	clone_size
TGTGCCAGCAGCCTTGGAAGAGGGGCTAATTCACCCCTCCACTTT	CASSLGRGANSPLHF	TRBJ1-6	.	TRBV7-3	.
TGTGCCACCAGTGCGGGACAGGGGGCAACAGATACGCAGTATTTT	CATSAGQGATDTQYF	TRBJ2-3	TRBD1	TRBV24-1	.
TGTGCCTGGAGTGTGGTGGGAAACACCATATATTTT	CAWSVVGNTIYF	TRBJ1-3	.	TRBV30	.
TGTGCCAGCAGTGACTCTAATGGGACAGGGTTATTTAGCAATCAGCCCCAGCATTTT	CASSDSNGTGLFSNQPQHF	TRBJ1-5	TRBD1	TRBV6-4	.
TGTGCCAGCAGCCAAGATTTGGAGCATTTGCAGTACTTC	CASSQDLEHLQYF	TRBJ2-7	.	TRBV4-2	.
TGTGCCAGCAGCAATGAGGTTGAGCAGTTCTTC	CASSNEVEQFF	TRBJ2-1	.	TRBV11-1	.
TGCGCCAGCAGCCAATCACTAAATAGCGGGACCCAAGAGACCCAGTACTTC	CASSQSLNSGTQETQYF	TRBJ2-5	TRBD2	TRBV4-1	few
TGTGCCAGTAGTATGGGTTGGGACAGTGTTGCCATGAACACTGAAGCTTTCTTT	CASSMGWDSVAMNTEAFF	TRBJ1-1	TRBD1	TRBV19	few
TGTGCCAGTGGGCAGGGGGTTGCAACTAATGAAAAACTGTTTTTT	CASGQGVATNEKLFF	TRBJ1-4	TRBD1	TRBV6-5	.
TGTGCCAGCAGCAATGAATTACAGGTATACAATGAGCAGTTCTTC	CASSNELQVYNEQFF	TRBJ2-1	.	TRBV5-6	.
TGTGCCAGCTCACCCGGGACACGGACTATCCAAGAGACCCAGTACTTC	CASSPGTRTIQETQYF	TRBJ2-5	.	TRBV18	.
TGTGCCAGCAGTGATCGTGGCGGGGGGGCAGGAGAGACCCAGTACTTC	CASSDRGGGAGETQYF	TRBJ2-5	TRBD2	TRBV2	.
TGTGCCAGCAGCCCAGGGGGGTCCTATGGCTACACCTTC	CASSPGGSYGYTF	TRBJ1-2	TRBD1	TRBV28	.
TGTGCCAGCAGCCCCGACAGGCGCCAGCATCAGCCCCAGCATTTT	CASSPDRRQHQPQHF	TRBJ1-5	.	TRBV6-5	.
TGTGCCAGCAGCCAAGATCGGGCGGTCAAAAACATTCAGTACTTC	CASSQDRAVKNIQYF	TRBJ2-4	.	TRBV3-1/TRBV3-2	.
TGTGCCACCAGTGATTTGTCTACGGATCAAGAGACCCAGTACTTC	CATSDLSTDQETQYF	TRBJ2-5	.	TRBV24-1	many
TGCGCCAGCAGCCAAAGGGACAGGGCGAACACTGAAGCTTTCTTT	CASSQRDRANTEAFF	TRBJ1-1	TRBD1	TRBV4-1	.
TGTGCCAGCAGCACCTTAGGACAGGGGGGACACGAGCAGTACTTC	CASSTLGQGGHEQYF	TRBJ2-7	TRBD1	TRBV7-4	.
TGTGCCAGCAGCCGCGACTACAATGAGCAGTTCTTC	CASSRDYNEQFF	TRBJ2-1	.	TRBV3-1/TRBV3-2	.
TGTGCCAGCAGCAAAGGTGGCTCGACACATAGTCGGGAAAAACTGTTTTTT	CASSKGGSTHSREKLFF	TRBJ1-4	.	TRBV21-1	.
TGTGCCAGCAGTCCGGGACTAGCGGGGACCTACAATGAGCAGTTCTTC	CASSPGLAGTYNEQFF	TRBJ2-1	TRBD2	TRBV27	.
TGTGCCAGCAGTTTACTGGCAGACCTAGCCAAAAACATTCAGTACTTC	CASSLLADLAKNIQYF	TRBJ2-4	.	TRBV27	.
TGTGCCAGCAGTTTATCGGGGATGAACACTGAAGCTTTCTTT	CASSLSGMNTEAFF	TRBJ1-1	.	TRBV6-2/TRBV6-3	.
TGTGCCAGCAGTGAAAGTCGGGACGCAGTATACAATGAGCAGTTCTTC	CASSESRDAVYNEQFF	TRBJ2-1	.	TRBV6-1	.
TGTGCCAGCAGTCGACCAGGGGTAGTTGAAAAACTGTTTTTT	CASSRPGVVEKLFF	TRBJ1-4	.	TRBV6-2/TRBV6-3	.
TGTGCCAGCAGTACCAGGGATCTTGGATCCTACGAGCAGTACTTC	CASSTRDLGSYEQYF	TRBJ2-7	.	TRBV27	.
TGTGCCAGCCAATTGGGACAGGTTAACAATCAGCCCCAGCATTTT	CASQLGQVNNQPQHF	TRBJ1-5	TRBD1	TRBV6-5	once
TGTGCCAGCAGCGCAGGGGGCGCGGGTCAGCCCCAGCATTTT	CASSAGGAGQPQHF	TRBJ1-5	TRBD1	TRBV9	.